This T cell receptor (beta chain) was recovered during a study of blood T cell repertoires in COVID-19. On the study more broadly: Both acute and convalescent COVID-19 samples were obtained from the United States, Italy and Spain.

In the original processing: Amplification of reference gene primers provided the estimated nucleated cell counts. Generated by immunoSEQ multiplex PCR, the TCRdb table keeps only in-frame clones and is missing some. V, J and clone size were drawn from that table, and D and trimming were deduced from the DNA. This table holds more than 85,000 clones, around 84% found once. Germline assignment: CDR1 MNHEY and CDR2 SMNVEV (reference sequence). The V gene lost 1 base and the J gene lost 6 bases, with 13 bases spanning the gap. The CDR3 contains 14 residues. This TCR derives from a man aged 80 or over with acute or convalescent COVID-19. The V and J genes are TRBV27 and TRBJ2-7; perhaps TRBD2 as D (6 bases). Sequencing used peripheral blood. The CDR3 sequence is CASSLLGGNGEQYF. For the CDR3, the DNA is TGTGCCAGCAGTTTATTGGGCGGGAATGGCGAGCAGTACTTC.